The T cell receptor (beta chain) described here comes from a study of blood T cells in healthy people across ages. This clonotype was observed a few times. Its antigen is as yet unknown. Primers used in a second PCR of roughly 7 to 12 cycles were a sample-barcoded 5' primer and a J-beta primer mix. All samples yielded 2.5 million or more CDR3-containing paired-end reads. TCRdb itself ran the 5' RACE reads through MiXCR, one entry per CDR3 protein. The table has approximately 850,000 distinct CDR3 sequences, nearly 60% seen once. Total RNA amounts of at least 6 micrograms were extracted per sample. Study-wide results and limits: Samples with more naive T cells showed higher observed beta diversity.

Germline assignment: CDR1 SGHRS and CDR2 YFSETQ. The V gene end was trimmed by 0 bases and the J gene end by 4 bases; junction bases not matched to a gene: 4. The CDR3 runs to 15 residues. The V and J genes are TRBV5-1 and TRBJ1-5, with 7 bases aligning to TRBD1. This TCR was sampled from a man aged 25-45 years in good health. The sequencing input was blood. In DNA form, the CDR3 reads TGCGCCAGCAGCTTGGAGGGGGCAGAGAATCAGCCCCAGCATTTT. Encoded protein: CASSLEGAENQPQHF.